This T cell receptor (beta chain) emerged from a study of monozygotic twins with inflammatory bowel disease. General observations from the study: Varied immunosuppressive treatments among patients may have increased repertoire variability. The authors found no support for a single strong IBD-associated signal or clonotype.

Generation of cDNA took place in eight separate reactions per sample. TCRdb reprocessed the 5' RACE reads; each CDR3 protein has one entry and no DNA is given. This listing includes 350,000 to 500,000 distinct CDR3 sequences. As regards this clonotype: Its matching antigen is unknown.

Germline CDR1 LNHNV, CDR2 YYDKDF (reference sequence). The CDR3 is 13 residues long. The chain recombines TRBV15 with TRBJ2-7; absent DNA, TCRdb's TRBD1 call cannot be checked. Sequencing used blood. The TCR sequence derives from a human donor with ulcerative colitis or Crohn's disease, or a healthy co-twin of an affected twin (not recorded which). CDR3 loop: CATSRDRVGEQYF.